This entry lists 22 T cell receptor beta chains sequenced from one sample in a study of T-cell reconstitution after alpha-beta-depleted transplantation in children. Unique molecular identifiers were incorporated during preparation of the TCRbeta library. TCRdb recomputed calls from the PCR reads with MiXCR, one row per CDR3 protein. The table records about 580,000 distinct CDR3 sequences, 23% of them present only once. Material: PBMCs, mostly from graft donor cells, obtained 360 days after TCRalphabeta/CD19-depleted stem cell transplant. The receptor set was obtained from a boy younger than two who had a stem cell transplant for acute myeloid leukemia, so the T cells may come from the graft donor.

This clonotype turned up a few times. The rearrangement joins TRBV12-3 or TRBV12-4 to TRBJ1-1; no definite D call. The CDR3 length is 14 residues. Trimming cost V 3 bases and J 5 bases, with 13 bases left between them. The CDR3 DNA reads TGTGCCAGCAGTTTGGGGTCCCTGGCGACTGAAGCTTTCTTT. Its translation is CASSLGSLATEAFF.

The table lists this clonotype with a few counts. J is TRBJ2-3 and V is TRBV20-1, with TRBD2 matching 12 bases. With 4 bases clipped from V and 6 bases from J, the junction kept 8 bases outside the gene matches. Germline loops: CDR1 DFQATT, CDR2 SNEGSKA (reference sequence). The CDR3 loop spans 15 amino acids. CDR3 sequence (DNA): TGCAGTGCTAAGAAATCTAGCGGGGGGGCCGATACGCAGTATTTT. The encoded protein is CSAKKSSGGADTQYF.

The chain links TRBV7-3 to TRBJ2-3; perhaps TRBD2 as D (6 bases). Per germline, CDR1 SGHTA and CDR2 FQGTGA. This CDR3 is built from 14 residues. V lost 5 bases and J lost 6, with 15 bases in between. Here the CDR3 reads CASSPGLGRDTQYF. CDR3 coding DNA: TGTGCCAGCAGCCCGGGGCTGGGGAGGGATACGCAGTATTTT.

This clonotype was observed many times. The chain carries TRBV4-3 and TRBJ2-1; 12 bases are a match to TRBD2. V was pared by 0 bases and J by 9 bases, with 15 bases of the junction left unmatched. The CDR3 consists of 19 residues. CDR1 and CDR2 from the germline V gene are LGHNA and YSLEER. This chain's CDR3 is CASSQERASGGDFNGEQFF. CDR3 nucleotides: TGCGCCAGCAGCCAAGAGAGGGCTAGCGGGGGGGATTTTAATGGTGAGCAGTTCTTC.

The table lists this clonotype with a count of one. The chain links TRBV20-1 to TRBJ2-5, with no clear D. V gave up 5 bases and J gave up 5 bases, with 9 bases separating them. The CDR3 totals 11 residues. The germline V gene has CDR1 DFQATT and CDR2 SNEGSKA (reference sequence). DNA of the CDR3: TGCAGTGCTGGAAGTTTGGAGACCCAGTACTTC. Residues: CSAGSLETQYF.

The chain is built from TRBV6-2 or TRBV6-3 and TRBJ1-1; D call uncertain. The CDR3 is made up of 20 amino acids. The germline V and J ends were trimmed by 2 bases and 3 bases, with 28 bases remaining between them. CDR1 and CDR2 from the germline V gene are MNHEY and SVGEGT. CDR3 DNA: TGTGCCAGCAGTTACGAGTCGTATCAGCGTAAAGGGAATTGGGACACTGAAGCTTTCTTT. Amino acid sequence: CASSYESYQRKGNWDTEAFF.

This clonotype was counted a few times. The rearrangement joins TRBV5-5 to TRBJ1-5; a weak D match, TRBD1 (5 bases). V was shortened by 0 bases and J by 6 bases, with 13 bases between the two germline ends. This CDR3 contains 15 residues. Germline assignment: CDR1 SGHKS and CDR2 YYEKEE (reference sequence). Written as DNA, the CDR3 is TGTGCCAGCAGCTTGGCGGACAAATGGAGTCAGCCCCAGCATTTT. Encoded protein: CASSLADKWSQPQHF.

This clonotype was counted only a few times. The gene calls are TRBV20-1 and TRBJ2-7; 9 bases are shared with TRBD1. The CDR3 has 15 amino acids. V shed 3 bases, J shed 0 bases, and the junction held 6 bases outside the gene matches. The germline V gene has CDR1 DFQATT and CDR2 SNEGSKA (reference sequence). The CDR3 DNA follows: TGCAGTGCTAGCCCCAGGGACAGGGACTCCTACGAGCAGTACGTC. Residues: CSASPRDRDSYEQYV.

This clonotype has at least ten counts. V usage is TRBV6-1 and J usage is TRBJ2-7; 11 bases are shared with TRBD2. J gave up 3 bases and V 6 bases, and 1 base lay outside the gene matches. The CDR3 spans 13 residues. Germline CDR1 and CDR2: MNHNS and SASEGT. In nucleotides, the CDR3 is TGTGCCAGCAGGGGGACTAGCGGCTACGAGCAGTACTTC. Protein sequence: CASRGTSGYEQYF.

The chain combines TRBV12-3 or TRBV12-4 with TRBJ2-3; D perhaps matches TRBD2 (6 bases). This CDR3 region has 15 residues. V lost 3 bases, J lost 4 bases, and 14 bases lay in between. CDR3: CASSFAGPESDTQYF. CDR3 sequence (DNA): TGTGCCAGCAGTTTCGCGGGGCCGGAGTCAGATACGCAGTATTTT.

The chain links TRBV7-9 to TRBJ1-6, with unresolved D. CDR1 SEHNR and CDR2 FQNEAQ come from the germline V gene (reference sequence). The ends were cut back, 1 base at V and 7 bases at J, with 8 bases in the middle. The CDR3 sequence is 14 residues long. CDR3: CASSLEGLNSPLHF. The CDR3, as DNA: TGTGCCAGCAGCTTAGAAGGGCTGAATTCACCCCTCCACTTT.

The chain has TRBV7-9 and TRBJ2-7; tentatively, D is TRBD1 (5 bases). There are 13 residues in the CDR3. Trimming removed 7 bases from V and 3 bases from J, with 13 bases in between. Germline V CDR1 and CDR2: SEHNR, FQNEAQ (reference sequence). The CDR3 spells CASTSSGNYEQYF. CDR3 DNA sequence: TGTGCCAGCACGTCGTCAGGGAACTACGAGCAGTACTTC.

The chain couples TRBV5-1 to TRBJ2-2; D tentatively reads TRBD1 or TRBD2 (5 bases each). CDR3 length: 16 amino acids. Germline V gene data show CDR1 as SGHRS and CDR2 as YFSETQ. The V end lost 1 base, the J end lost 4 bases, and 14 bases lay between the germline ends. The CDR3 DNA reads TGCGCCAGCAGCTTGTACGGGACCCCGACCACCGGGGAGCTGTTTTTT. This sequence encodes CASSLYGTPTTGELFF.

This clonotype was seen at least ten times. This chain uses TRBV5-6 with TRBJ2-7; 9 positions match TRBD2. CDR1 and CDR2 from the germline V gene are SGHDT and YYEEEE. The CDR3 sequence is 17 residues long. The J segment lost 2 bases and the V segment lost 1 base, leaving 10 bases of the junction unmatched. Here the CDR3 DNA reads TGTGCCAGCAGCTTGCGGATTAGCGGGGGACCGCCCTACGAGCAGTACGTC. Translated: CASSLRISGGPPYEQYV.

In DNA, the CDR3 is TGTGCCAGCTCACCTTCTGGGGGAGGCGAGCAGTACGTC. Translating gives CASSPSGGGEQYV. The chain joins TRBV18 to TRBJ2-7, with a weak D call TRBD2 (6 bases). This CDR3 is 13 amino acids long. The V end was cut by 3 bases, the J end by 6 bases, with 12 bases between. Germline values: CDR1 KGHSH, CDR2 LQKENI.

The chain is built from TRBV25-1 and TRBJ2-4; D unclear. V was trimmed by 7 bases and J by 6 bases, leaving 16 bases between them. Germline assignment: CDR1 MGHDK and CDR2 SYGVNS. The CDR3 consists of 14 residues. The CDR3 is CASMDLGRSNIQYF. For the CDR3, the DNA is TGTGCCAGCATGGATTTGGGCAGGTCAAACATTCAGTACTTC.

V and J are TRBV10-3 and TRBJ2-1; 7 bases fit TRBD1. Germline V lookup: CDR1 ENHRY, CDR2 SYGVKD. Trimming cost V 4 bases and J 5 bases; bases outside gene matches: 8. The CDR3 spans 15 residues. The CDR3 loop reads CAISGLGQPNNEQFF. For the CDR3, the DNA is TGTGCCATCAGTGGACTGGGACAGCCTAACAATGAGCAGTTCTTC.

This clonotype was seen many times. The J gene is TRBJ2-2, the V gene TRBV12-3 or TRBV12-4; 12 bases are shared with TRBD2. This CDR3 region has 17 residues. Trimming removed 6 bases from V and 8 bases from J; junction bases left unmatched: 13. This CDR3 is CASSLQPGLAGSGELFF. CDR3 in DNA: TGTGCCAGCAGCCTCCAACCAGGACTAGCGGGGAGTGGGGAGCTGTTTTTT.

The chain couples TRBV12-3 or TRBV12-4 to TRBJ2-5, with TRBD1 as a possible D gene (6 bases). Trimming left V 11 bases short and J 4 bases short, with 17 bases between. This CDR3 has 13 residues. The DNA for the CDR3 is TGTGCCTGCCGTATGGGCAGGGGAGAGACCCAGTACTTC. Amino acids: CACRMGRGETQYF.

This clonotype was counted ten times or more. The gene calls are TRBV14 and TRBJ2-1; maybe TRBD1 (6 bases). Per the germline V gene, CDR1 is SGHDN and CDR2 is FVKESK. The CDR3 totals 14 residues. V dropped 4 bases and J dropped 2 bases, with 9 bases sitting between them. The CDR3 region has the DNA TGTGCCAGCAGCCCAGACAGGACCTACAATGAGCAGTTCTTC. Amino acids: CASSPDRTYNEQFF.

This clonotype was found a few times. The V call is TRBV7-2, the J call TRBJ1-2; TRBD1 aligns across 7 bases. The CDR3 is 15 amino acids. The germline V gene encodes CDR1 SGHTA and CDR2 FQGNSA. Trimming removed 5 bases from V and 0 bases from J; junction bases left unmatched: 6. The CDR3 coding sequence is TGTGCCAGCAGCCCGACCGGGACAGCTAACTATGGCTACACCTTC. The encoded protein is CASSPTGTANYGYTF.

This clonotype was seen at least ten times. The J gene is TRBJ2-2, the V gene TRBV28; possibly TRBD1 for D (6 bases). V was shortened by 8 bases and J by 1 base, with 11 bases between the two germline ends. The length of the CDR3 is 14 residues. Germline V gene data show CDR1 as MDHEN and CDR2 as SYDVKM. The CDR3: CASGRTVNTGELFF. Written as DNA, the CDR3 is TGTGCCAGCGGAAGGACAGTGAACACCGGGGAGCTGTTTTTT.